Described below is a single T cell receptor (beta chain) sequence and its context. This sample is drawn from a study of cytomegalovirus exposure and HLA in healthy donors. The PCR had 60 Vbeta and 13 Jbeta primers. Per the authors' pipeline: In a later analysis, approximately 80 million unique TCR beta chains included roughly 11 million shared by two or more donors. Profiled with immunoSEQ multiplex PCR; TCRdb holds only in-frame clones, not every one. The V and J calls and the clone size are those of that table, but D and trimming were determined from the DNA. The repertoire has tens of thousands of clones, roughly 78% of them found once; the top ten carry 9% to 10%. V was pared by 4 bases and J by 2 bases, with 8 bases of the junction left unmatched. Germline V lookup: CDR1 SGDLS, CDR2 YYNGEE. The CDR3 sequence is 16 residues long.

The chain couples TRBV9 to TRBJ2-7; 11 bases map to TRBD2. The origin of this receptor is a middle-aged man in good health and CMV-seronegative. The specimen sequenced was PBMCs. The CDR3 nucleotides are TGTGCCAGCAGCCCCAGAGGTAGCGGGAGGGCCTACGAGCAGTACTTC. Translating gives CASSPRGSGRAYEQYF. The full variable domain, its missing parts supplied by reference TRBV9 and TRBJ2-7, is DSGVTQTPKHLITATGQRVTLRCSPRSGDLSVYWYQQSLDQGLQFLIQYYNGEERAKGNILERFSAQQFPDLHSELNLSSLELGDSALYFCASSPRGSGRAYEQYFGPGTRLTVT.